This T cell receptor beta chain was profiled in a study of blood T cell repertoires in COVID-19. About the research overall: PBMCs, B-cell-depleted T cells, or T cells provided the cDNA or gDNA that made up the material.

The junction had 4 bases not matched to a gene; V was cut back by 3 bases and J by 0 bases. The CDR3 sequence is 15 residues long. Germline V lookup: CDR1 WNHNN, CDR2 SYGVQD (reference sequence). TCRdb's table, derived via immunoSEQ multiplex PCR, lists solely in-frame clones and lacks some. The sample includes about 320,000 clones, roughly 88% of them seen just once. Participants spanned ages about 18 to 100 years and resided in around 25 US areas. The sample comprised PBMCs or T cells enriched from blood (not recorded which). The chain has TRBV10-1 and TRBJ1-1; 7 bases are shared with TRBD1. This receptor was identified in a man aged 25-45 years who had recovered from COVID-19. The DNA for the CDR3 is TGCGCCAGCAGTGAAACAACAGGGGTGAACACTGAAGCTTTCTTT. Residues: CASSETTGVNTEAFF.